Each of the 23 T cell receptor beta chains below was sequenced from the same sample in a study of blood T cell repertoires in COVID-19 (TCRdb year 2020). Receptors were amplified or captured by the immunoSEQ multiplex PCR assay. TCRdb obtained this table from immuneACCESS and retained in-frame rearrangements with V and J assigned. These tables miss some clones; where compared with another copy, unresolved V genes account for less than half of the shortfall, and the remainder is unexplained. Within this sample are about 200,000 clones, with almost 90% of them counted one time only. Approximately 1.5% of the sample goes to the ten largest clones. Sequencing input: peripheral blood. The receptors here all came from a man between 18 and 35 years old with active or convalescent COVID-19.

The chain recombines TRBV5-1 with TRBJ2-3; the match to TRBD2 covers 9 bases. The CDR3 is 16 amino acids. Germline V gene lookup returns CDR1 SGHRS and CDR2 YFSETQ. Trimming cost V 4 bases and J 2 bases; bases outside gene matches: 8. The CDR3 spells CASSMRLAEITDTQYF. Here the CDR3 DNA reads TGCGCCAGCAGCATGAGACTAGCGGAGATCACAGATACGCAGTATTTT.

The chain carries TRBV9 and TRBJ1-2, with 7 positions matching TRBD1. This CDR3 is 11 amino acids long. From germline, CDR1 is SGDLS and CDR2 YYNGEE. V trimming: 7 bases; J trimming: 8 bases; junction bases outside the gene matches: 5. The CDR3 nucleotides are TGTGCCAGCGCGGACAGGCTCGGCTACACCTTC. This codes for CASADRLGYTF.

This clone was detected only once. V gene TRBV3-1 (or the pseudogene TRBV3-2) combines with J gene TRBJ2-1; 12 positions agree with TRBD2. CDR3 length: 17 residues. Germline values: CDR1 LGHDT, CDR2 YNNKEL (reference sequence). J gave up 4 bases and V 4 bases, and 8 bases lay outside the gene matches. The CDR3 region is CASSLELAGGRYNEQFF. The CDR3 DNA is TGTGCCAGCAGCCTAGAACTAGCGGGGGGCCGGTACAATGAGCAGTTCTTC.

This clone appeared a few times. The DNA for the CDR3 is TGTGCCAGCAGCTTGGGCATGACGGGACTTTCTTCCCAAGAGACCCAGTACTTC. Encoded protein: CASSLGMTGLSSQETQYF. This rearrangement joins TRBV7-9 to TRBJ2-5, with D perhaps TRBD2 (6 bases). V lost 3 bases to trimming and J lost 1 base, with 21 bases between them. Germline V gene data show CDR1 as SEHNR and CDR2 as FQNEAQ (reference sequence). The CDR3 sequence is 18 residues long.

The chain combines TRBV6-5 with TRBJ1-2; D remains unclear. Germline CDR1 and CDR2: MNHEY and SVGAGI. V lost 8 bases and J lost 0, with 13 bases in between. The CDR3 sequence is 14 residues long. The CDR3 sequence: CASGRVSSNYGYTF. CDR3 sequence (DNA): TGTGCCAGCGGGAGGGTCTCGTCTAACTATGGCTACACCTTC.

The genes are TRBV19 and TRBJ1-5, with 8 bases lining up with TRBD1. CDR3 length: 15 residues. J was trimmed by 7 bases and V by 3 bases; bases with no gene match: 8. Germline assignment: CDR1 LNHDA and CDR2 SQIVND (reference sequence). Here the CDR3 reads CASSIPRQGIQPQHF. In DNA form, the CDR3 reads TGTGCCAGTAGTATCCCCAGACAGGGGATACAGCCCCAGCATTTT.

The V gene is TRBV4-3, the J gene TRBJ2-1; 7 bases line up with TRBD2. CDR1 is LGHNA, CDR2 YSLEER, per germline. Trimming removed 0 bases from V and 8 bases from J; junction bases left unmatched: 7. CDR3 length: 15 residues. The CDR3 DNA is TGCGCCAGCAGCCAAGAGGCGGGAGCGGGCTATGAGCAGTTCTTC. Protein product: CASSQEAGAGYEQFF.

The chain is built from TRBV7-3 and TRBJ2-5, with D uncertain. The CDR3 consists of 13 residues. Germline V gene data show CDR1 as SGHTA and CDR2 as FQGTGA. V was shortened by 1 base and J by 1 base, with 4 bases between the two germline ends. The CDR3 region has the DNA TGTGCCAGCAGCTTAAGTCTCCAAGAGACCCAGTACTTC. This gives the protein CASSLSLQETQYF.

This chain uses TRBV6-2 or TRBV6-3 with TRBJ1-1; D ambiguous. V shed 5 bases and J shed 1 base, with 8 bases lying between them. Germline values: CDR1 MNHEY, CDR2 SVGEGT. The CDR3 is 13 amino acids. CDR3 in amino acids: CASSTTENTEAFF. The CDR3, as DNA: TGTGCCAGCAGTACGACTGAGAACACTGAAGCTTTCTTT.

The chain couples TRBV19 to TRBJ2-6; tentative D call: TRBD1 (5 bases). Trimming removed 7 bases at V and 0 bases at J, with 25 bases between. Germline V gives CDR1 LNHDA, CDR2 SQIVND (reference sequence). This CDR3 contains 20 residues. CDR3 coding DNA: TGTGCCAGTAAGGGTCGGACAATGGGGTTCCTCAGCTCTGGGGCCAACGTCCTGACTTTC. Translating it yields CASKGRTMGFLSSGANVLTF.

This clone was counted a single time. Here the CDR3 DNA reads TGCGCCAGCAGCCAAGGAACGGTTGATCAGCCCCAGCATTTT. This translates into CASSQGTVDQPQHF. The rearrangement links TRBV4-1 to TRBJ1-5; unclear D gene. Germline CDR1 reads MGHRA; CDR2 reads YSYEKL. V gave up 1 base and J gave up 5 bases, with 9 bases separating them. This CDR3 spans 14 amino acids.

This sequence joins TRBV6-2 or TRBV6-3 and TRBJ2-3; D gene uncertain. V lost 2 bases, J lost 2 bases, and 8 bases lay in between. This CDR3 is built from 14 residues. Germline V gives CDR1 MNHEY, CDR2 SVGEGT. CDR3 sequence (DNA): TGTGCCAGCAGTTACGACTTCCACACAGATACGCAGTATTTT. It is translated as CASSYDFHTDTQYF.

The V and J genes are TRBV3-1 (or the pseudogene TRBV3-2) and TRBJ1-1; 7 positions agree with TRBD1. In germline, CDR1 is LGHDT, CDR2 YNNKEL (reference sequence). After removal of 4 bases from V and 6 bases from J, the junction contained 8 bases not matched to a gene. The CDR3 totals 14 residues. The CDR3: CASSLAGGRAEAFF. CDR3 nucleotide sequence: TGTGCCAGCAGCCTTGCAGGGGGGAGAGCTGAAGCTTTCTTT.

The genes are TRBV5-4 and TRBJ2-3, with TRBD2 matching over 9 bases. The CDR3 runs to 15 residues. Germline values: CDR1 SGHNT, CDR2 YYREEE (reference sequence). The ends lost 4 bases at V and 5 bases at J; junction bases unmatched: 8. The CDR3 spells CASSPAGGARDTQYF. The CDR3 DNA is TGTGCCAGCAGCCCCGCGGGGGGGGCACGAGATACGCAGTATTTT.

V gene TRBV10-3 combines with J gene TRBJ2-5; D unresolved. The germline V and J ends were trimmed by 2 bases and 5 bases, with 9 bases remaining between them. Germline CDR1 ENHRY, CDR2 SYGVKD. The CDR3 runs to 13 residues. CDR3 nucleotide sequence: TGTGCCATCAGTGAGACAGAAGGCGAGACCCAGTACTTC. Its translation is CAISETEGETQYF.

The rearrangement links TRBV29-1 to TRBJ1-4, with 8 bases matching TRBD1. The CDR3 has 13 amino acids. The V segment lost 4 bases and the J segment 7 bases; nucleotides outside the gene matches: 5. CDR1 is SQVTM and CDR2 is ANQGSEA in the germline V gene. The CDR3 sequence is CSVGRTGSEKLFF. In DNA, the CDR3 is TGCAGCGTTGGACGGACAGGGTCTGAAAAACTGTTTTTT.

The chain couples TRBV6-2 or TRBV6-3 to TRBJ1-2, with TRBD1 matching 10 bases. Trimming cost V 6 bases and J 7 bases; bases outside gene matches: 11. Germline CDR1 MNHEY, CDR2 SVGEGT. CDR3 size: 15 residues. The CDR3 is CASSDQTGGPFGYTF. CDR3 DNA sequence: TGTGCCAGCAGCGACCAGACAGGGGGCCCTTTTGGCTACACCTTC.

This clone was seen only once. The chain is built from TRBV2 and TRBJ1-4; perhaps TRBD1 as D (5 bases). The CDR3 sequence is 16 residues long. CDR1 SNHLY and CDR2 FYNNEI come from the germline V gene. Between the trimmed V and J ends, which lost 1 base and 0 bases, there was a span of 9 bases. The CDR3 spells CASSEGRVATNEKLFF. The CDR3, as DNA: TGTGCCAGCAGTGAAGGCAGGGTAGCAACTAATGAAAAACTGTTTTTT.

V is TRBV5-1 and J is TRBJ2-6; D is uncertain. Trimming stripped 0 bases from V and 0 bases from J, with 10 bases between. Germline V gene lookup returns CDR1 SGHRS and CDR2 YFSETQ. This CDR3 is built from 17 residues. The CDR3 region has the DNA TGCGCCAGCAGCTTGGATTTTAGAAGCTCTGGGGCCAACGTCCTGACTTTC. Translated, it gives CASSLDFRSSGANVLTF.

V is TRBV6-6 and J is TRBJ1-2; no clear D gene. The germline V gene encodes CDR1 MNHNY and CDR2 SVGAGI (reference sequence). V lost 2 bases and J 0 bases, leaving 13 bases between the germline ends. CDR3 length: 16 residues. CDR3 loop: CASSYRAGVTNYGYTF. CDR3 DNA sequence: TGTGCCAGCAGTTACAGGGCCGGGGTGACTAACTATGGCTACACCTTC.

The V call is TRBV6-6, the J call TRBJ2-7, with D possibly TRBD2 on 6 matching bases. Germline CDR1 is MNHNY and CDR2 is SVGAGI (reference sequence). CDR3 length: 14 residues. V shed 2 bases and J shed 1 base, with 9 bases lying between them. The CDR3 sequence is CASSYVSGSYEQYF. In DNA, the CDR3 is TGTGCCAGCAGTTACGTAAGCGGGTCCTACGAGCAGTACTTC.

The chain links TRBV7-6 to TRBJ1-1; D is unresolved. The CDR3 has 14 amino acids. Germline CDR1 is SGHVS and CDR2 is FNYEAQ. V gave up 4 bases and J gave up 1 base, with 10 bases separating them. CDR3 in DNA: TGTGCCAGCAGCTGGTTCGGGGAGAACACTGAAGCTTTCTTT. This sequence encodes CASSWFGENTEAFF.

This clone was counted only a few times. The chain combines TRBV5-5 with TRBJ1-2, with TRBD1 as a possible D gene (5 bases). Trimming stripped 3 bases from V and 5 bases from J, with 11 bases between. This CDR3 region has 13 residues. Germline CDR1 reads SGHKS; CDR2 reads YYEKEE (reference sequence). The CDR3 coding sequence is TGTGCCAGCAGCTGGGACTCTGGGTATGGCTACACCTTC. Encoded protein: CASSWDSGYGYTF.